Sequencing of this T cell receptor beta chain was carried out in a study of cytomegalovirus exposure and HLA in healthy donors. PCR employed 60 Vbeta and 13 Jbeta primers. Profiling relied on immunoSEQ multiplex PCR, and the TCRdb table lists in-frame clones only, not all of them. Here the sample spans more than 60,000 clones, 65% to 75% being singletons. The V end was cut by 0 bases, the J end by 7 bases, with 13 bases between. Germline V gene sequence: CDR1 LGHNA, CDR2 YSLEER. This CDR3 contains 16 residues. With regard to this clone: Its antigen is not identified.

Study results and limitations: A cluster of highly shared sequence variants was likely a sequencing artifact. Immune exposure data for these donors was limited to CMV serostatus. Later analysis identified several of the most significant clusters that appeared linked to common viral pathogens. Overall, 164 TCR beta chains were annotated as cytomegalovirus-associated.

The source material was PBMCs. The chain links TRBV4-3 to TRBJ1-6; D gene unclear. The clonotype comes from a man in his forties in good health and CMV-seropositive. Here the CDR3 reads CASSQDAEWVNSPLHF. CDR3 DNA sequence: TGCGCCAGCAGCCAAGATGCGGAATGGGTAAATTCACCCCTCCACTTT.